This TCR beta chain was identified in a study of T cell responses to AZD1222 COVID-19 vaccine. Broader study findings: Donors in the cohort were predominantly white British and more often female, and clonal diversity was possibly underestimated. Scientists sampled the repertoires only once the peak T cell response had passed.

Deletions cut 6 bases from V and 2 bases from J, with 11 bases between. Germline-derived CDR1 and CDR2 are DFQATT and SNEGSKA (reference sequence). The CDR3 spans 12 residues. Only in-frame clones appear in the TCRdb table, and some are missing; sequencing was by immunoSEQ multiplex PCR. This table has about 150,000 clones, about nine tenths appearing once. About this clone: Its antigen is as yet unknown.

The chain uses TRBV20-1 and TRBJ2-7; D remains ambiguous. The sequences come from peripheral blood, collected 28 days after the second AZD1222 dose. The clonotype was recovered from an adult who received the AZD1222 COVID-19 vaccine. The CDR3 protein is CSASSGAYEQYF. CDR3 coding DNA: TGCAGTGCGAGTTCTGGAGCCTACGAGCAGTACTTC.